The source of this T cell receptor (beta chain) is a study of PD-L1 blockade in urothelial cancer (dated by TCRdb to about 2017). Some background on the complete study: Every patient began therapy in 2014 and was given atezolizumab 1,200 mg intravenously every 3 weeks. About 90% of the 29 patients were males with bladder-origin urothelial cancer, and about 65% of the roughly 29 reported a prior smoking history. An ECOG performance status of 0 or 1 was recorded for the patients, and 0 to 3 prior chemotherapy regimens had been received by the patients. Blood samples were analyzed at two time points: 3 weeks after treatment start (second dose) and 6 weeks after treatment start. Blood samples gave median yields of around 140,000 T cells and 82,636 unique TCRs, along with a median clonality of 0.080. An exploratory multi-omic analysis was conducted of the somatic, immune and clinical correlates of response to PD-L1 blockade with atezolizumab in urothelial cancer. Pretreatment tumor samples, along with matched peripheral blood collected serially before and after atezolizumab treatment, underwent TCR sequencing. Durable clinical benefit meant progression-free survival longer than 6 months, and TCR features were also tested against progression-free and overall survival. In the same patients, pretreatment tumors underwent whole exome sequencing and RNA sequencing in addition to TCR sequencing. Durable clinical benefit was achieved by nine patients but not by the remaining 20. Approximately 29 patients had pretreatment blood TCR-seq, some 25 had at least one posttreatment blood collection, and some 25 had tumor TCR-seq. The paper as a whole reports these results and caveats: Improved progression-free and overall survival was associated with having pretreatment peripheral blood TCR clonality below the median. Because the sample size was small (n of about 30) and many of the analyses were exploratory, the results are meant to be hypothesis-generating. Greater expansion of tumor-associated TCR clones in peripheral blood 3 weeks after the start of treatment was observed in patients with durable benefit (n ≈ 20, p = 0.022).

Synthetic TCR analog templates were spiked into each PCR to estimate absolute template abundance from read counts. Using the immunoSEQ assay, TCRbeta CDR3 regions were amplified from genomic DNA with bias-controlled V and J gene primers. Rearranged TCRbeta segments were sequenced at approximately 20X coverage. Per the source publication's procedure: Clustering was used to correct sequencing errors, and CDR3s were annotated against IMGT so that V, D and J genes could be assigned. Downstream analyses used only productive TCRbeta rearrangements, leaving out any out-of-frame or stop-codon sequences. Clonality was calculated as one minus the Shannon entropy normalized by the log of the number of unique productive sequences. Clones differing between time points or between blood and tumor were identified by Fisher's exact test with Benjamini-Hochberg correction at adjusted p below 0.01. The immuneACCESS repertoire file appears here via TCRdb, limited to in-frame rearrangements. These files lack a portion of the clones; in checked studies, under half of the deficit traces to unresolved V genes, and the cause of the others is not known. V and J calls and clone size are those listed in that table; D and trimming were worked out from the DNA. The table for this sample lists about 40,000 clones; 85% of them were counted only once. Together, the top ten hold 2.5% to 3% of the sample.

Reading from cysteine to phenylalanine, the CDR3 counts 17 amino acids. Only the CDR3 region is kept as DNA, spanning 51 bases read in frame from base 1. CDR1 SGHTS and CDR2 YDEGEE are derived from the germline V gene. V is clipped by 4 bases and J by 1 base, and the sequence between their germline boundaries is 20 bases long. In light of the paper, this sample's time point label describes: peripheral blood 6 weeks after treatment start. A cohort of 25 to 30 patients with locally advanced or metastatic urothelial carcinoma, treated at Memorial Sloan Kettering on a trial protocol, was included. Peripheral blood mononuclear cells were collected pretreatment and during treatment, with between 1 and 8 total time points obtained per patient. The Qiagen DNeasy Blood extraction kit was used to purify genomic DNA from total PBMCs and from tumor samples. PBMCs were collected pretreatment and during treatment, and were isolated and stored as previously described.

As for this clone: There is no known antigen for this receptor. Base qualities are missing; no much larger clone stands one base away.

The chain was built from TRBV5-8 and TRBJ2-5, and the D gene may be TRBD2, 5 bases matching. This clonotype was sampled from an older man with urothelial cancer. The sequenced sample was PBMCs, obtained around atezolizumab (anti-PD-L1) treatment. The CDR3 reads as follows: CASSQTTTSGVQETQYF. Here is the DNA: TGTGCCAGCAGCCAAACTACAACTAGTGGGGTCCAAGAGACCCAGTACTTC.